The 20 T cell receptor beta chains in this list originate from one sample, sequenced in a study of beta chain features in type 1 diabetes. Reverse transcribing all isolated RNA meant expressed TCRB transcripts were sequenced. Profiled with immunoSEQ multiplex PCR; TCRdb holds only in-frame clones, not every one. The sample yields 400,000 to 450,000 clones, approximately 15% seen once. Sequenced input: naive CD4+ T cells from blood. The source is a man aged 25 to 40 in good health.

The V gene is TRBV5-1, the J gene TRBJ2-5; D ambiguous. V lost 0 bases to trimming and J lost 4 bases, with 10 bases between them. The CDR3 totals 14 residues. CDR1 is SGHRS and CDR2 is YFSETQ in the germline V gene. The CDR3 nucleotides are TGCGCCAGCAGCTTGGCCGAAATCTCAGAGACCCAGTACTTC. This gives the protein CASSLAEISETQYF.

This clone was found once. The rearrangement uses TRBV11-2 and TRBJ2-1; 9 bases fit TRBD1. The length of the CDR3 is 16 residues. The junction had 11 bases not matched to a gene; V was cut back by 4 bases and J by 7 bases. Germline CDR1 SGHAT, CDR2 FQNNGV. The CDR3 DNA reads TGTGCCAGCAGCTCAATCCGGGACAGGGCTGAAAATGAGCAGTTCTTC. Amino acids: CASSSIRDRAENEQFF.

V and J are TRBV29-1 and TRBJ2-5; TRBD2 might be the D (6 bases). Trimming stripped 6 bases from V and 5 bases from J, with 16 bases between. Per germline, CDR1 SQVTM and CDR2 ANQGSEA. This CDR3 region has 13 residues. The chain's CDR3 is CSVRGLGAETQYF. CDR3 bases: TGCAGCGTCCGGGGACTCGGGGCGGAGACCCAGTACTTC.

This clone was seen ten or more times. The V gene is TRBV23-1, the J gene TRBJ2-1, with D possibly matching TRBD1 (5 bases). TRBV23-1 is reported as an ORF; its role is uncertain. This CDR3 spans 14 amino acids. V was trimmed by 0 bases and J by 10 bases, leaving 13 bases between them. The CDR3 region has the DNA TGCGCCAGCAGTCAATCGTCAGGGAAGTGGGAGCAGTTCTTC. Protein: CASSQSSGKWEQFF.

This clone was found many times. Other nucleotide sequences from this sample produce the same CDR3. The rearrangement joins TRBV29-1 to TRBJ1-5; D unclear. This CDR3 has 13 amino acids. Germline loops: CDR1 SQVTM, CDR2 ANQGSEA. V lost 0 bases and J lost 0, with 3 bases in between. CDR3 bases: TGCAGCGTTGAAGAAAATAGCAATCAGCCCCAGCATTTT. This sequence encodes CSVEENSNQPQHF.

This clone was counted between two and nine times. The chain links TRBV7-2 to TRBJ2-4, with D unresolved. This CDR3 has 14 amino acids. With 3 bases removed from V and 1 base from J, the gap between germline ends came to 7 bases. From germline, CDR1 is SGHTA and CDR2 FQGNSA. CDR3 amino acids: CASSFLPAKNIQYF. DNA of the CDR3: TGTGCCAGCAGCTTCCTACCGGCCAAAAACATTCAGTACTTC. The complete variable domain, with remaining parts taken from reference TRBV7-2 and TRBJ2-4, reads GAGVSQSPSNKVTEKGKDVELRCDPISGHTALYWYRQSLGQGLEFLIYFQGNSAPDKSGLPSDRFSAERTGGSVSTLTIQRTQQEDSAVYLCASSFLPAKNIQYFGAGTRLSVL.

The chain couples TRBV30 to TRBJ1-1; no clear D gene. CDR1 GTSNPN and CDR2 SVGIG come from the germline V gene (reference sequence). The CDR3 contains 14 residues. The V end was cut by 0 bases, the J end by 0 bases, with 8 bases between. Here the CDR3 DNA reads TGTGCCTGGAGTGTACTAAGCCTGAACACTGAAGCTTTCTTT. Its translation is CAWSVLSLNTEAFF.

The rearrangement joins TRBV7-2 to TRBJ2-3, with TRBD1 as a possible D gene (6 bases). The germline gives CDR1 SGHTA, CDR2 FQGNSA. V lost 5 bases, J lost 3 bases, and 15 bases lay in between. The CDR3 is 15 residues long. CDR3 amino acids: CASSKSGTRTDTQYF. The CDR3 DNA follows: TGTGCCAGCAGCAAAAGTGGGACAAGAACAGATACGCAGTATTTT.

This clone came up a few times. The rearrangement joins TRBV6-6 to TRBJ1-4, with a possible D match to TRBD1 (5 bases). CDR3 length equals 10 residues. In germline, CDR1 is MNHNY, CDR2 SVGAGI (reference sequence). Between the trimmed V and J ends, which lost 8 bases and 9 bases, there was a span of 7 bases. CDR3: CASRQKKLFF. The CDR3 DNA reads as TGTGCCAGCCGACAGAAAAAACTGTTTTTT.

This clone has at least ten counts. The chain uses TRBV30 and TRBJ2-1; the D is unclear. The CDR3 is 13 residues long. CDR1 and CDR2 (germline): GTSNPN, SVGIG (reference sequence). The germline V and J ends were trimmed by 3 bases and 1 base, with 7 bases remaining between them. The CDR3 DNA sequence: TGTGCCTGGAGAGGCGGTTCCTACAATGAGCAGTTCTTC. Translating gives CAWRGGSYNEQFF.

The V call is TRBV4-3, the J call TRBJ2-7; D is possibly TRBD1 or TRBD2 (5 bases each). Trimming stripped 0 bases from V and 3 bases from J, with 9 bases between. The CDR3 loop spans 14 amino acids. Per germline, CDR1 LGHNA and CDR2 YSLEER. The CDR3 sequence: CASSQDGTFYEQYF. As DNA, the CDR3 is TGCGCCAGCAGCCAAGATGGGACGTTCTACGAGCAGTACTTC.

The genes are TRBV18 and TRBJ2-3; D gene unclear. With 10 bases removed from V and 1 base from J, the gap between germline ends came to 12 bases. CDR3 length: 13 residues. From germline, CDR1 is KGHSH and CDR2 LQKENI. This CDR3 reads CATTLGGTDTQYF. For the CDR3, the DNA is TGTGCCACCACTCTAGGCGGCACAGATACGCAGTATTTT.

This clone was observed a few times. The CDR3 region has the DNA TGTGCCAGCAGCTTAGGATCTAGCGGGGCCCTTGGCAACGAGCAGTACTTC. Its translation: CASSLGSSGALGNEQYF. The rearrangement joins TRBV7-2 to TRBJ2-7; 9 bases are a match to TRBD2. V trimming: 1 base; J trimming: 5 bases; junction bases outside the gene matches: 12. In germline, CDR1 is SGHTA, CDR2 FQGNSA. The CDR3 spans 17 residues.

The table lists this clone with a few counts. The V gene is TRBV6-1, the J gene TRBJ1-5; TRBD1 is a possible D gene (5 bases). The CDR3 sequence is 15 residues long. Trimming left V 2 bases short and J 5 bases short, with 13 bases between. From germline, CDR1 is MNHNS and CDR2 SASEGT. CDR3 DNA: TGTGCCAGCAGTGAATCGCCAGGGCGATATCAGCCCCAGCATTTT. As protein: CASSESPGRYQPQHF.

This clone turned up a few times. The CDR3, as DNA: TGTGCCAGCAGCGTAGTAAGTGGAGCGGGTAACTATGGCTACACCTTC. It is translated as CASSVVSGAGNYGYTF. This chain uses TRBV9 with TRBJ1-2; D ambiguous. CDR1 and CDR2 from the germline V gene are SGDLS and YYNGEE. Trimming stripped 0 bases from V and 1 base from J, with 13 bases between. The CDR3 runs 16 residues.

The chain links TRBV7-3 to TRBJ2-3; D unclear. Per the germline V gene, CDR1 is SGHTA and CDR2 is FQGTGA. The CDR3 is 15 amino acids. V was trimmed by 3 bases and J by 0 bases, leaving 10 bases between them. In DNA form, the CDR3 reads TGTGCCAGCAGCTTCGACCACACTAGCACAGATACGCAGTATTTT. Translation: CASSFDHTSTDTQYF. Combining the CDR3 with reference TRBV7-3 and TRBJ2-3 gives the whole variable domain GAGVSQTPSNKVTEKGKYVELRCDPISGHTALYWYRQSLGQGPEFLIYFQGTGAADDSGLPNDRFFAVRPEGSVSTLKIQRTERGDSAVYLCASSFDHTSTDTQYFGPGTRLTVL.

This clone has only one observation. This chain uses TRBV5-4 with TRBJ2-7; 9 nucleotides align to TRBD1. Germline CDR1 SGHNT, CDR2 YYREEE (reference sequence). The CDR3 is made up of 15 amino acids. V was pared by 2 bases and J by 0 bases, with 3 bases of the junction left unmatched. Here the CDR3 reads CASSFGTGLSYEQYV. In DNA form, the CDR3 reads TGTGCCAGCAGCTTTGGGACAGGGCTCTCCTACGAGCAGTACGTC.

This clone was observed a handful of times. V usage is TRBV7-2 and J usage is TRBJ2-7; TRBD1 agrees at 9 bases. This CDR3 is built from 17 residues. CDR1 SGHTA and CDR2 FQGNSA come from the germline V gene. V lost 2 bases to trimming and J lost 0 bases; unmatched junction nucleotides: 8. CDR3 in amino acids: CASSLLGDRAYSYEQYV. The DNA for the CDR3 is TGTGCCAGCAGCTTATTGGGGGACAGGGCCTACTCCTACGAGCAGTACGTC.

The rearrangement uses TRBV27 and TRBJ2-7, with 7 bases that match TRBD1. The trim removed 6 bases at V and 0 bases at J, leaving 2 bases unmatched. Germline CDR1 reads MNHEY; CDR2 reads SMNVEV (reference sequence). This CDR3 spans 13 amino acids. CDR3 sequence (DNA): TGTGCCAGCAGGGGACAGACCTCCTACGAGCAGTACTTC. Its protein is CASRGQTSYEQYF.

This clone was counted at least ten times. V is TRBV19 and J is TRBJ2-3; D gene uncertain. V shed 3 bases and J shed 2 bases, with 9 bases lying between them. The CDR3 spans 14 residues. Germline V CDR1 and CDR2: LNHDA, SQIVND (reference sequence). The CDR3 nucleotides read TGTGCCAGTAGTATCGGTGGATTCACAGATACGCAGTATTTT. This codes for CASSIGGFTDTQYF. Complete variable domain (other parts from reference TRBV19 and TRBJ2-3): DGGITQSPKYLFRKEGQNVTLSCEQNLNHDAMYWYRQDPGQGLRLIYYSQIVNDFQKGDIAEGYSVSREKKESFPLTVTSAQKNPTAFYLCASSIGGFTDTQYFGPGTRLTVL.